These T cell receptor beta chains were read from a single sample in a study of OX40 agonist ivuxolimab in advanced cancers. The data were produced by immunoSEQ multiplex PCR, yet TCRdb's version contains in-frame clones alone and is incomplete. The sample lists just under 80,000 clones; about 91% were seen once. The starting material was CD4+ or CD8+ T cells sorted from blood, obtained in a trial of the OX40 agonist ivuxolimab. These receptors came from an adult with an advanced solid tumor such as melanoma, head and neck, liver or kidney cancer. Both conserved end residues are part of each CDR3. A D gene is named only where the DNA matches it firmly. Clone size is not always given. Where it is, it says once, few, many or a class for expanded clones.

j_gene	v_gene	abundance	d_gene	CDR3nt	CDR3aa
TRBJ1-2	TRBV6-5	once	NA	TGTGCCAGCAGTTACTCGAATCCCGTTAACTATGGCTACACCTTC	CASSYSNPVNYGYTF
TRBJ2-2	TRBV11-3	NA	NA	TGTGCCAGCAGCCGGGGAGGGGGGAACACCGGGGAGCTGTTTTTT	CASSRGGGNTGELFF
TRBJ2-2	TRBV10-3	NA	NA	TGTGCCACCATAGGGACCGGGGAGCTGTTTTTT	CATIGTGELFF
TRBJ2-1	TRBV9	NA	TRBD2	TGTGCCAGCAGCGTCTCGACTAGCGGGACGAACAATGAGCAGTTCTTC	CASSVSTSGTNNEQFF
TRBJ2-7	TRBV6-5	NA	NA	TGTGCCAGCAGTTACAGGTCGTCCGGATACGAGCAGTACTTC	CASSYRSSGYEQYF
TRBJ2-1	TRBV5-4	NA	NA	TGTGCCAGCAGCTTGTTAGCAGGACCCTACAATGAGCAGTTCTTC	CASSLLAGPYNEQFF
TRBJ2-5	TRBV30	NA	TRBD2	TGTGCCTTAACGACGGGACTAGCGGGAGATCAGTACTTC	CALTTGLAGDQYF
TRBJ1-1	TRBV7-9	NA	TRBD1	TGTGCCTCCGACAGGGCTGGGAACACTGAAGCTTTCTTT	CASDRAGNTEAFF
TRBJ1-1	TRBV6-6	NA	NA	TGTGCCAGCAGACAGAAAACGAACACTGAAGCTTTCTTT	CASRQKTNTEAFF
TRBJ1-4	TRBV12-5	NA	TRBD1	TGTGCTAGTGGGGGGGACAGGGGAGAAGAAAAACTGTTTTTT	CASGGDRGEEKLFF
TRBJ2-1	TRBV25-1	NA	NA	TGTGCCAGCAGTGTTCGTGGGATTTCCTACAATGAGCAGTTCTTC	CASSVRGISYNEQFF
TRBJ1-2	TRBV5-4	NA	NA	TGTGCCAGCAGCCAGCAACAGGGCTATGGCTACACCTTC	CASSQQQGYGYTF
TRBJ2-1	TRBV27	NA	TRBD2	TGTGCCAGCAGGGGGACTAGCGGGATTGAGCAGTTCTTC	CASRGTSGIEQFF
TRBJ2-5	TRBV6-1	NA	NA	TGTGCCAGCAGTGAAAACGACGGGGTAACCCAGTACTTC	CASSENDGVTQYF
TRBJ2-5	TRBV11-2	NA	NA	TGTGCCAGCAGCTTAGTAACGGCCCAAGAGACCCAGTACTTC	CASSLVTAQETQYF
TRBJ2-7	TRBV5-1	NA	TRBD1	TGCGCCAGCAGACCAACCGGGACAGGGCGGTCCGAGCAGTACTTC	CASRPTGTGRSEQYF
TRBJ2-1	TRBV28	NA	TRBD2	TGTGCCAGCAGTCCGAAAAGGACTAGCGGGAGGGCTGAGCAGTTCTTC	CASSPKRTSGRAEQFF
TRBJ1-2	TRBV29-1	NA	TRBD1	TGCAGCGCCGGAGGACAGGGTGACGATGGCTACACCTTC	CSAGGQGDDGYTF
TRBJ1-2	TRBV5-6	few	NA	TGTGCCAGCAGCGCGAGACGGGGTTACACCTTC	CASSARRGYTF
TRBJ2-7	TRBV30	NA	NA	TGTGCCTGGAGTGTAGCGCAGGGCCAGTACTTC	CAWSVAQGQYF
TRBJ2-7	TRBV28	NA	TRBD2	TGTGCCAGCATGTGGCGGGAGGGCCGGTTACCCCTCTACGAGCAGTACTTC	CASMWREGRLPLYEQYF
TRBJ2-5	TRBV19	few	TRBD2	TGTGCCAGTAGTCGGACTAGCGGGCCAAACTTTAAAGAGACCCAGTACTTC	CASSRTSGPNFKETQYF
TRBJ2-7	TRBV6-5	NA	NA	TGTGCCAGCAGCCCCCCCGGGAGACTGAACGAGCAGTACTTC	CASSPPGRLNEQYF
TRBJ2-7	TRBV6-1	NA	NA	TGTGCCAGTCGACCCTCGGCGTACGAGCAGTACTTC	CASRPSAYEQYF
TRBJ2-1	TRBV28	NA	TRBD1	TGTGCCAGCAGCCCCACAGGGACAGGGGTTCTCCGTGGCTCCTACAATGAGCAGTTCTTC	CASSPTGTGVLRGSYNEQFF
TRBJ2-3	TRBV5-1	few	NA	TGCGCCAGCAGCTTAGGGAGAGTGAGTAGCACAGATACGCAGTATTTT	CASSLGRVSSTDTQYF
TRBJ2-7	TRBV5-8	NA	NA	TGTGCCAGCAGCTTTAATGTCGGCGGGAAATCTAACGAGCAGTACTTC	CASSFNVGGKSNEQYF
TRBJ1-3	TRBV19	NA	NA	TGTGCCAGTAGTCTACAGATTTCTGGAAACACCATATATTTT	CASSLQISGNTIYF
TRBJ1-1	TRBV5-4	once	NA	TGTGCCAGCAGCCAGACAGTGAACACTGAAGCTTTCTTT	CASSQTVNTEAFF
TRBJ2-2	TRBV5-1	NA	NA	TGCGCCAGCAGCTTGTACCCGAACACCGGGGAGCTGTTTTTT	CASSLYPNTGELFF
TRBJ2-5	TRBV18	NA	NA	TGTGCCAGCTCACCCCAACAAGAGACCCAGTACTTC	CASSPQQETQYF
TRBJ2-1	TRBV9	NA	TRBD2	TGTGCCAGCAGCGTTGGGACTAGCGGCTACAATGAGCAGTTCTTC	CASSVGTSGYNEQFF
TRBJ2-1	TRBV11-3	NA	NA	TGTGCCAGCAGCTTAATTAATGAGCAGTTCTTC	CASSLINEQFF
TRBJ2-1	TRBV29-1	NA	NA	TGCAGCGCTATTCGCTCCTACAATGAGCAGTTCTTC	CSAIRSYNEQFF
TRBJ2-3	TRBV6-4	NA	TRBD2	TGTGCCAGCAGTGACTCCGGCGGGAGCGGGACAGATACGCAGTATTTT	CASSDSGGSGTDTQYF
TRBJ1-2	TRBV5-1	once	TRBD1	TGCGCCAGCAGCTTTGACAGGGGGCAGAGAGGAGATGGCTACACCTTC	CASSFDRGQRGDGYTF
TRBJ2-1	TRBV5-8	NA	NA	TGTGCCAGCAGACGGTCCGGGTTGACCCTCGCTCCTGAGCAGTTCTTC	CASRRSGLTLAPEQFF
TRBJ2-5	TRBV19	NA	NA	TGTGCCAGTAGTATAAACGGCCACCAAGAGACCCAGTACTTC	CASSINGHQETQYF
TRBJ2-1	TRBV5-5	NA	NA	TGTGCCAGCAGCCCCACGGCCGGACTCTCCTACAATGAGCAGTTCTTC	CASSPTAGLSYNEQFF
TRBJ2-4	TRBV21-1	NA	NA	TGTGCCAGCAGCATCTTTACTGCACCTCTAGCCAAAAACATTCAGTACTTC	CASSIFTAPLAKNIQYF
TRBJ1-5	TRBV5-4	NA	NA	TGTGCCAGCAGCTTGGAGGGGGATGGCAATCAGCCCCAGCATTTT	CASSLEGDGNQPQHF
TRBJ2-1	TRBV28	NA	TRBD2	TGTGCCAGCAGTTTCGCTTCAGCGGGAGGGGGCGATGAGCAGTTCTTC	CASSFASAGGGDEQFF
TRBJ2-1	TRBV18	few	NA	TGTGCCAGCTCACCACGGACACCGGATGAGCAGTTCTTC	CASSPRTPDEQFF
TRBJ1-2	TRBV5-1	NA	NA	TGCGCCAGCAGCTTGGCCTCCGATAACTATGGCTACACCTTC	CASSLASDNYGYTF
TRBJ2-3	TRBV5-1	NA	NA	TGCGCCAGCAGCTTGGACGGAGGGGCAGATACGCAGTATTTT	CASSLDGGADTQYF
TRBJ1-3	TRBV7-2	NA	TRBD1	TGTGCCAGCAGCTTAACCGGGACAGGGATTTCTGGAAACACCATATATTTT	CASSLTGTGISGNTIYF
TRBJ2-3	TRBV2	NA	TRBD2	TGTGCCAGCAGTGAGCCCAGCGGGAGAGGCACAGATACGCAGTATTTT	CASSEPSGRGTDTQYF
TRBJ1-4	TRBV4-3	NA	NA	TGCGCCAGCAGCCAAGATAGCGCGGGGGCGGCTGAAAAACTGTTTTTT	CASSQDSAGAAEKLFF
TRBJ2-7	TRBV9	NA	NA	TGTGCCAGCAGCGTAGGACACAACACTCCCGTCGAGCAGTACTTC	CASSVGHNTPVEQYF
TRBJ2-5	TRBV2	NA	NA	TGTGCCAGCAGTCCCCGTGGAGGAGAGACCCAGTACTTC	CASSPRGGETQYF
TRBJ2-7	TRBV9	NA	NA	TGTGCCAGCAGCGAGAAAACAGGGAACGAGCAGTACTTC	CASSEKTGNEQYF
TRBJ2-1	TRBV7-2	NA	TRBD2	TGTGCCAGCAGCTCTAGCGGATTTGAGCAGTTCTTC	CASSSSGFEQFF
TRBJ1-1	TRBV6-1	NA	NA	TGTGCCAGCAGTGAAATCGGGGGAATGAACACTGAAGCTTTCTTT	CASSEIGGMNTEAFF
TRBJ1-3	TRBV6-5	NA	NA	TGTGCCAGCAGTTACTCGAAATGGTTGTCAGGAAACACCATATATTTT	CASSYSKWLSGNTIYF
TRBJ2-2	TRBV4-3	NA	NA	TGCGCCAGCAGCCAATTCCGTGCCGGGGAGCTGTTTTTT	CASSQFRAGELFF
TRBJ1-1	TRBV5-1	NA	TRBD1	TGCGCCAGCAGCTTACAGGGGGCTGGCACTGAAGCTTTCTTT	CASSLQGAGTEAFF
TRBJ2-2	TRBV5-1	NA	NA	TGCGCCAGCAGCAGTGCAGTGGGGGCGAACACCGGGGAGCTGTTTTTT	CASSSAVGANTGELFF